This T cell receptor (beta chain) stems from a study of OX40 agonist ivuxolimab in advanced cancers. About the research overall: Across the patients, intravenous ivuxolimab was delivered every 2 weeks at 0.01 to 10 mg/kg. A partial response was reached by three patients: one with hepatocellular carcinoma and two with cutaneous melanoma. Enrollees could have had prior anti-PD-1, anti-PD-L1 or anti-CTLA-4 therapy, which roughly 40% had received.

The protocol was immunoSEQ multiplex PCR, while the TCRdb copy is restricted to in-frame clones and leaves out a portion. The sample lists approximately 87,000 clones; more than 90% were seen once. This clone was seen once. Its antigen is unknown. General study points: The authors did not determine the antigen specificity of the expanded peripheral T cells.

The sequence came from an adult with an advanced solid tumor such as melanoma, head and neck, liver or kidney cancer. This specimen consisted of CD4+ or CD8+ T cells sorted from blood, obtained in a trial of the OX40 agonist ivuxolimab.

The CDR3 protein is CASSSRQGNFYGYTF. CDR3 DNA: TGCGCCAGCAGCTCCCGACAGGGGAATTTCTATGGCTACACCTTC. The rearrangement links TRBV5-1 to TRBJ1-2; 8 nucleotides match TRBD1. The ends lost 3 bases at V and 4 bases at J; junction bases unmatched: 8. The CDR3 is 15 amino acids. The germline CDR1 and CDR2 sequences are SGHRS and YFSETQ.